Listed below are T cell receptor beta chains from one sample, sequenced in a study of identical twins. TCRdb reprocessed the 5' RACE reads with MiXCR, giving one entry per CDR3 protein. The repertoire holds a few hundred thousand distinct CDR3 sequences, with 8% to 9.5% as singletons. The same sample was also used in a study of yellow fever vaccine responses in identical twins.

Source material: CD8+ T cells sorted from blood. The receptors derive from a woman between 18 and 30 years old in good health. CDR3s include the opening cysteine and the closing phenylalanine or tryptophan.

cdr3_aa: CASSLWDTQETQYF
v_call: TRBV5-6
j_call: TRBJ2-5

cdr3_aa: CSASPRRGYTDTQYF
v_call: TRBV20-1
j_call: TRBJ2-3

cdr3_aa: CASTRGRYNEQFF
v_call: TRBV27
j_call: TRBJ2-1

cdr3_aa: CASSPPRGQGDGYTF
v_call: TRBV27
j_call: TRBJ1-2

cdr3_aa: CASSLGVRRQEEETQYF
v_call: TRBV5-6
j_call: TRBJ2-5

cdr3_aa: CASSVVADQETQYF
v_call: TRBV9
j_call: TRBJ2-5

cdr3_aa: CASSHRGETQYF
v_call: TRBV12-3/TRBV12-4
j_call: TRBJ2-5

cdr3_aa: CSARFFAVSSYEQYF
v_call: TRBV20-1
j_call: TRBJ2-7

cdr3_aa: CAWSHQGSNPYEQYF
v_call: TRBV30
j_call: TRBJ2-7

cdr3_aa: CASSGGPGTDTQYF
v_call: TRBV4-2
j_call: TRBJ2-3

cdr3_aa: CASSLFGTYLSYEQYF
v_call: TRBV5-4
j_call: TRBJ2-7

cdr3_aa: CSVGTPAYEQYF
v_call: TRBV29-1
j_call: TRBJ2-7

cdr3_aa: CASSLGTGGAETQYF
v_call: TRBV7-9
j_call: TRBJ2-5

cdr3_aa: CASSYSEETQYF
v_call: TRBV6-2/TRBV6-3
j_call: TRBJ2-5

cdr3_aa: CASNPGTYEQYF
v_call: TRBV2
j_call: TRBJ2-7

cdr3_aa: CSALIDEQYF
v_call: TRBV29-1
j_call: TRBJ2-7

cdr3_aa: CASSQAGTSGVITDTQYF
v_call: TRBV4-2
j_call: TRBJ2-3

cdr3_aa: CASSQGAGIHSEQYF
v_call: TRBV4-1
j_call: TRBJ2-7

cdr3_aa: CASSSSQGATYEQYF
v_call: TRBV5-1
j_call: TRBJ2-7

cdr3_aa: CSARQGATSYEQYF
v_call: TRBV20-1
j_call: TRBJ2-7

cdr3_aa: CASSTGTGNNEQFF
v_call: TRBV27
j_call: TRBJ2-1